Shown below are 9 T cell receptor beta chains from a single sample sequenced in a study of T cell responses to AZD1222 COVID-19 vaccine. Profiling relied on immunoSEQ multiplex PCR, and the TCRdb table lists in-frame clones only, not all of them. The repertoire includes about 180,000 clones, over 90% of them detected once, and around 1.9% sits in the top ten. The specimen was peripheral blood, collected 28 days after the second AZD1222 dose. The origin of the receptors is an adult who received the AZD1222 COVID-19 vaccine.

This rearrangement joins TRBV7-8 to TRBJ1-1, with D perhaps TRBD1 (5 bases). Per germline, CDR1 SGHVS and CDR2 FQNEAQ. This CDR3 contains 16 residues. Trimming shortened V by 2 bases and J by 5 bases, and 18 bases separated the two germline ends. The CDR3 DNA reads as TGTGCCAGCAGCTTATGGGCTCGGGGGGGATGGACTGAAGCTTTCTTT. Translated: CASSLWARGGWTEAFF.

The CDR3 spells CASSPGGVIKYEQYF. For the CDR3, the DNA is TGTGCCAGCAGCCCCGGCGGGGTTATAAAATACGAGCAGTACTTC. This rearrangement joins TRBV14 to TRBJ2-7; a weak D match, TRBD2 (6 bases). Trimming removed 4 bases from V and 4 bases from J, with 17 bases in between. The CDR3 loop spans 15 amino acids. Germline V gives CDR1 SGHDN, CDR2 FVKESK. The entire variable domain, with the rest obtained from reference TRBV14 and TRBJ2-7, is as follows: EAGVTQFPSHSVIEKGQTVTLRCDPISGHDNLYWYRRVMGKEIKFLLHFVKESKQDESGMPNNRFLAERTGGTYSTLKVQPAELEDSGVYFCASSPGGVIKYEQYFGPGTRLTVT.

The V gene is TRBV6-2 or TRBV6-3, the J gene TRBJ1-6; the match to TRBD1 covers 7 bases. Losses at the gene ends were 2 bases for V and 9 bases for J; bases not matched to a gene: 7. The germline CDR1 and CDR2 sequences are MNHEY and SVGEGT. This CDR3 is built from 15 residues. The CDR3 sequence: CASSYGRQGPSPLHF. The DNA of the CDR3 is TGTGCCAGCAGTTACGGTAGACAGGGTCCTTCACCCCTCCACTTT.

The chain couples TRBV9 to TRBJ2-3; D not certain. Germline CDR1 is SGDLS and CDR2 is YYNGEE. The V end lost 1 base, the J end lost 1 base, and 10 bases lay between the germline ends. This CDR3 spans 15 amino acids. The CDR3 nucleotides read TGTGCCAGCAGCGTAAGGTGGTCGGGCACAGATACGCAGTATTTT. It translates to CASSVRWSGTDTQYF. Full variable domain (missing parts from reference TRBV9 and TRBJ2-3): DSGVTQTPKHLITATGQRVTLRCSPRSGDLSVYWYQQSLDQGLQFLIQYYNGEERAKGNILERFSAQQFPDLHSELNLSSLELGDSALYFCASSVRWSGTDTQYFGPGTRLTVL.

The chain combines TRBV11-2 with TRBJ1-2; TRBD1 is a possible D gene (5 bases). The V end lost 0 bases, the J end lost 8 bases, and 19 bases lay between the germline ends. Germline V CDR1 and CDR2: SGHAT, FQNNGV. This CDR3 is built from 16 residues. The CDR3 is CASSLDLGQGYWGYTF. Here the CDR3 DNA reads TGTGCCAGCAGCTTAGATCTTGGGCAGGGATATTGGGGCTACACCTTC.

The genes are TRBV28 and TRBJ1-2; D remains unclear. Germline CDR1 MDHEN, CDR2 SYDVKM. Trimming left V 8 bases short and J 7 bases short, with 14 bases between. The CDR3 totals 12 residues. The CDR3 spells CASQSRAGGYTF. CDR3 sequence (DNA): TGTGCCAGCCAAAGCCGGGCGGGTGGCTACACCTTC.

As concerns this clone: Other nucleotide sequences from this sample produce the same CDR3. This sequence joins TRBV6-5 and TRBJ2-3; D ambiguous. There are 14 residues in the CDR3. Germline CDR1 reads MNHEY; CDR2 reads SVGAGI. V shed 2 bases and J shed 0 bases, with 6 bases lying between them. The CDR3 loop is CASSYGRSTDTQYF. DNA for the CDR3: TGTGCCAGCAGTTACGGCCGAAGCACAGATACGCAGTATTTT.

J is TRBJ2-2 and V is TRBV30; 8 positions agree with TRBD1. The ends lost 2 bases at V and 5 bases at J; junction bases unmatched: 7. This CDR3 region has 15 residues. Germline CDR1 GTSNPN, CDR2 SVGIG (reference sequence). The CDR3 protein is CAWSTGQGETGELFF. In DNA, the CDR3 is TGTGCCTGGAGTACCGGACAGGGCGAAACCGGGGAGCTGTTTTTT.

The chain has TRBV11-2 and TRBJ1-2; 8 bases fit TRBD1. The CDR3 extends over 16 amino acids. Germline-derived CDR1 and CDR2 are SGHAT and FQNNGV. V lost 5 bases and J lost 8; bases outside the gene matches: 16. DNA of the CDR3: TGTGCCAGCAGCCCCGCTCCCAGGGGGCCCATGGGGGGCTACACCTTC. Amino acid sequence: CASSPAPRGPMGGYTF. Using reference TRBV11-2 and TRBJ1-2 for the parts outside the CDR3, the full variable domain is EAGVAQSPRYKIIEKRQSVAFWCNPISGHATLYWYQQILGQGPKLLIQFQNNGVVDDSQLPKDRFSAERLKGVDSTLKIQPAKLEDSAVYLCASSPAPRGPMGGYTFGSGTRLTVV.